The 20 T cell receptor beta chains in this list originate from one sample, sequenced in a study of OX40 agonist ivuxolimab in advanced cancers. Here immunoSEQ multiplex PCR was the method, and the copy in TCRdb shows in-frame clones only, minus some. This sample has approximately 70,000 clones; about 94% occur once, and the top ten carry 0.44%. Sequenced material: CD4+ or CD8+ T cells sorted from blood, taken in a trial of the OX40 agonist ivuxolimab. Receptors were obtained from an adult with an advanced solid tumor such as melanoma, head and neck, liver or kidney cancer.

The chain is built from TRBV11-3 and TRBJ1-3, with D tentatively TRBD1 (6 bases). Germline V gene lookup returns CDR1 SGHNT and CDR2 YENEEA. The CDR3 contains 15 residues. V gave up 1 base and J gave up 4 bases, with 11 bases separating them. CDR3 in amino acids: CASSLGGGYGNTIYF. CDR3 nucleotide sequence: TGTGCCAGCAGCTTAGGAGGGGGATACGGAAACACCATATATTTT.

V is TRBV6-5 and J is TRBJ2-3; D is unresolved. The CDR3 extends over 13 amino acids. CDR1 MNHEY and CDR2 SVGAGI come from the germline V gene. Trimming stripped 2 bases from V and 8 bases from J, with 11 bases between. The CDR3 bases are TGTGCCAGCAGTTACGATATGGTGGGTACGCAGTATTTT. Translating gives CASSYDMVGTQYF.

On this clone itself: Other DNA sequences in the same sample also yield this CDR3. The rearrangement links TRBV7-7 to TRBJ2-3; maybe TRBD1 (5 bases). Germline values: CDR1 SSHAT, CDR2 FNYEAQ (reference sequence). The CDR3 contains 15 residues. Between the trimmed V and J ends, which lost 2 bases and 0 bases, there was a span of 9 bases. The CDR3 DNA reads as TGTGCCAGCAGCTTACAGGGAAGTAGCACAGATACGCAGTATTTT. This gives the protein CASSLQGSSTDTQYF.

The chain links TRBV11-3 to TRBJ2-7; D unclear. V lost 5 bases, J lost 6 bases, and 11 bases lay in between. The CDR3 loop spans 12 amino acids. Germline V gene data show CDR1 as SGHNT and CDR2 as YENEEA. The CDR3 loop is CASSRTALEQYF. CDR3 nucleotide sequence: TGTGCCAGCAGCCGAACAGCACTCGAGCAGTACTTC.

The chain couples TRBV7-8 to TRBJ1-2; the D is unclear. Germline CDR1 is SGHVS and CDR2 is FQNEAQ. V was cut by 1 base and J by 7 bases, with 13 bases left in between. The CDR3 contains 14 residues. The CDR3 is CASSLERRSFGYTF. CDR3 coding DNA: TGTGCCAGCAGCTTAGAGCGGCGGAGTTTTGGCTACACCTTC. Supplemented by reference TRBV7-8 and TRBJ1-2, the full variable domain reads GAGVSQSPRYKVAKRGQDVALRCDPISGHVSLFWYQQALGQGPEFLTYFQNEAQLDKSGLPSDRFFAERPEGSVSTLKIQRTQQEDSAVYLCASSLERRSFGYTFGSGTRLTVV.

V is TRBV19 and J is TRBJ1-5, with D perhaps TRBD1 (6 bases). V lost 3 bases and J 4 bases, leaving 13 bases between the germline ends. CDR3 length: 15 residues. Germline values: CDR1 LNHDA, CDR2 SQIVND (reference sequence). In DNA form, the CDR3 reads TGTGCCAGTAGTATGGGTAGGGGGTATAATCAGCCCCAGCATTTT. Its protein is CASSMGRGYNQPQHF.

This clone was detected once. This chain joins TRBV11-3 and TRBJ2-2; TRBD1 might be the D (5 bases). Germline assignment: CDR1 SGHNT and CDR2 YENEEA. This CDR3 region has 15 residues. V gave up 0 bases and J gave up 5 bases, with 10 bases separating them. The CDR3 is CASSLEGQVTGELFF. CDR3 nucleotides: TGTGCCAGCAGCTTAGAGGGGCAAGTGACCGGGGAGCTGTTTTTT. The full variable domain, with the rest looked up from reference TRBV11-3 and TRBJ2-2, is EAGVVQSPRYKIIEKKQPVAFWCNPISGHNTLYWYLQNLGQGPELLIRYENEEAVDDSQLPKDRFSAERLKGVDSTLKIQPAELGDSAVYLCASSLEGQVTGELFFGEGSRLTVL.

This sequence joins TRBV18 and TRBJ2-3, with D hard to call. In germline, CDR1 is KGHSH, CDR2 LQKENI. The V and J ends lost 5 bases and 1 base respectively, with 19 bases between them. CDR3 size: 17 residues. The CDR3 loop is CASSSSLPGPGTDTQYF. For the CDR3, the DNA is TGTGCCAGCTCAAGCTCCCTTCCCGGGCCAGGCACAGATACGCAGTATTTT.

The chain recombines TRBV2 with TRBJ2-3; TRBD2 matches at 8 bases. The CDR3 length is 15 residues. V was clipped by 7 bases and J by 6 bases; unmatched bases: 12. Germline V lookup: CDR1 SNHLY, CDR2 FYNNEI. The CDR3 DNA is TGTGCCAGCACAGAAACAGCGGGAGTGCCCGATACGCAGTATTTT. It is translated as CASTETAGVPDTQYF.

The chain recombines TRBV7-9 with TRBJ2-4; 11 bases align to TRBD1. Trimming took 5 bases from V and 8 from J; bases not matched to a gene: 5. The CDR3 runs to 14 residues. CDR1 is SEHNR and CDR2 is FQNEAQ in the germline V gene (reference sequence). In DNA form, the CDR3 reads TGTGCCAGCAGCCCGCGGGACAGGGGGGACATTCAGTACTTC. Translated, it gives CASSPRDRGDIQYF. Full variable domain (rest looked up from reference TRBV7-9 and TRBJ2-4): DTGVSQNPRHKITKRGQNVTFRCDPISEHNRLYWYRQTLGQGPEFLTYFQNEAQLEKSRLLSDRFSAERPKGSFSTLEIQRTEQGDSAMYLCASSPRDRGDIQYFGAGTRLSVL.

The chain recombines TRBV19 with TRBJ2-7; 9 bases match TRBD1. Germline loops: CDR1 LNHDA, CDR2 SQIVND (reference sequence). After removal of 5 bases from V and 2 bases from J, the junction contained 7 bases not matched to a gene. The CDR3 runs 15 residues. In DNA form, the CDR3 reads TGTGCCAGTAGTCCCGGGACAGGGAATACCTACGAGCAGTACTTC. Protein product: CASSPGTGNTYEQYF.

The chain employs TRBV6-1 and TRBJ1-4, with no clear D. The ends were cut back, 2 bases at V and 7 bases at J, with 14 bases in the middle. The CDR3 totals 15 residues. CDR1 and CDR2 (germline): MNHNS, SASEGT. The CDR3 loop is CASSELGSRGEKLFF. CDR3 nucleotide sequence: TGTGCCAGCAGTGAATTGGGGTCCCGAGGTGAAAAACTGTTTTTT.

The gene calls are TRBV5-8 and TRBJ2-7; tentatively, D is TRBD1 or TRBD2 (5 bases each). Trimming took off 3 bases at V and 6 bases at J, with 16 bases between the two ends. There are 14 residues in the CDR3. CDR1 is SGHTS, CDR2 YDEGEE, per germline. As DNA, the CDR3 is TGTGCCAGCAGCTCCGGACACCCCGGAGGCGAGCAGTACTTC. Translating it yields CASSSGHPGGEQYF.

The J gene is TRBJ2-2, the V gene TRBV7-2; D is tentatively TRBD1 or TRBD2 (5 bases each). This CDR3 is built from 16 residues. V lost 5 bases to trimming and J lost 6 bases, with 19 bases between them. Germline V gene lookup returns CDR1 SGHTA and CDR2 FQGNSA. The CDR3 coding sequence is TGTGCCAGCAGCGCCACTAGGGGCGCGGGCTCCGGGGAGCTGTTTTTT. Translation gives CASSATRGAGSGELFF.

The rearrangement links TRBV19 to TRBJ2-1; no reliable D call. Germline V lookup: CDR1 LNHDA, CDR2 SQIVND (reference sequence). The ends were cut back, 5 bases at V and 5 bases at J, with 13 bases in the middle. There are 14 residues in the CDR3. CDR3 nucleotides: TGTGCCAGTAGTGTTAATAACCGAAACAATGAGCAGTTCTTC. Protein product: CASSVNNRNNEQFF.

This clone showed up just once. This chain connects TRBV5-3 to TRBJ2-1; 9 bases match TRBD1. TRBV5-3 is reported as an ORF; its role is uncertain. There are 24 residues in the CDR3. V dropped 4 bases and J dropped 0; count of bases not matched to a gene: 29. The CDR3 loop reads CARSDGQGPAAPPSGRSSYNEQFF. The CDR3 DNA sequence: TGTGCCAGAAGCGACGGACAGGGGCCGGCGGCCCCACCGAGTGGACGGAGCTCCTACAATGAGCAGTTCTTC.

The chain carries TRBV19 and TRBJ2-2; 9 bases line up with TRBD2. This CDR3 spans 15 amino acids. Germline V CDR1 and CDR2: LNHDA, SQIVND (reference sequence). J was trimmed by 4 bases and V by 1 base; bases with no gene match: 1. The CDR3 here is CASSIVTSGTGELFF. In DNA form, the CDR3 reads TGTGCCAGTAGTATAGTGACTAGCGGCACCGGGGAGCTGTTTTTT.

The chain is built from TRBV7-9 and TRBJ2-7; no firm D call. The CDR3 loop spans 15 amino acids. CDR1 and CDR2 from the germline V gene are SEHNR and FQNEAQ (reference sequence). The V and J ends lost 6 bases and 0 bases respectively, with 15 bases between them. CDR3 in DNA: TGTGCCAGCAGTAGGGTCGACCTCAGCTCCTACGAGCAGTACTTC. Its translation is CASSRVDLSSYEQYF. Together with reference TRBV7-9 and TRBJ2-7, the CDR3 gives the full variable domain: DTGVSQNPRHKITKRGQNVTFRCDPISEHNRLYWYRQTLGQGPEFLTYFQNEAQLEKSRLLSDRFSAERPKGSFSTLEIQRTEQGDSAMYLCASSRVDLSSYEQYFGPGTRLTVT.

V usage is TRBV18 and J usage is TRBJ1-3; the match to TRBD1 covers 7 bases. The CDR3 spans 15 residues. Germline CDR1 is KGHSH and CDR2 is LQKENI. With 6 bases clipped from V and 4 bases from J, the junction kept 9 bases outside the gene matches. For the CDR3, the DNA is TGTGCCAGCTCGCGATCTGGGGACAGCGGAAACACCATATATTTT. Amino acids: CASSRSGDSGNTIYF.

The chain carries TRBV6-1 and TRBJ1-2; D uncertain. CDR3 length equals 13 residues. Germline CDR1 MNHNS, CDR2 SASEGT. V gave up 2 bases and J gave up 1 base, with 5 bases separating them. CDR3 loop: CASSENSNYGYTF. CDR3 in DNA: TGTGCCAGCAGTGAAAACAGTAACTATGGCTACACCTTC.